Listed here are 5 T cell receptor beta chains from one sample, sequenced in a study of T cells in Graves' hyperthyroidism and ophthalmopathy. Template material for amplifying TCR beta CDR3 regions consisted of RNA transcripts. A first-round RT-PCR of the TCR CDR3 used the HTBI primer set. TCRdb analysed the multiplex PCR reads with MiXCR anew, one entry per CDR3 protein. The sample yields hundreds of thousands of distinct CDR3 sequences, roughly 13% seen once. Input material: blood. All receptors come from a woman in her thirties or forties with Graves' ophthalmopathy.

In its sample, this clonotype was seen many times. The rearrangement links TRBV11-2 to TRBJ2-7, with D perhaps given as TRBD1 or TRBD2 (6 bases each). V was trimmed by 7 bases and J by 7 bases, leaving 20 bases between them. Germline V gene lookup returns CDR1 SGHAT and CDR2 FQNNGV. The CDR3 loop spans 14 amino acids. The CDR3 DNA reads as TGTGCCAGCAACAAAAGACCAGGGGCGGGAGAGCAGTACTTC. Translation: CASNKRPGAGEQYF.

In this sample, this clonotype turned up many times. The chain combines TRBV20-1 with TRBJ2-5; 8 nucleotides match TRBD2. V trimming: 0 bases; J trimming: 5 bases; junction bases outside the gene matches: 17. The CDR3 runs 18 residues. Per germline, CDR1 DFQATT and CDR2 SNEGSKA (reference sequence). CDR3 sequence reads: CSARDPFAGGSLGETQYF. The CDR3 DNA reads TGCAGTGCTAGAGATCCGTTTGCGGGAGGCTCCTTGGGGGAGACCCAGTACTTC.

Ten or more counts support this clonotype. The chain links TRBV28 to TRBJ1-2, with D unresolved. Germline loops: CDR1 MDHEN, CDR2 SYDVKM. V lost 11 bases, J lost 2 bases, and 15 bases lay in between. CDR3 length equals 13 residues. DNA for the CDR3: TGTGCCGCAACTGGGTACGAGAACTATGGCTACACCTTC. Protein sequence: CAATGYENYGYTF.

The chain has TRBV24-1 and TRBJ2-1; 9 bases align to TRBD1. Germline assignment: CDR1 KGHDR and CDR2 SFDVKD. With 9 bases clipped from V and 8 bases from J, the junction kept 13 bases outside the gene matches. The CDR3 sequence is 15 residues long. The CDR3 sequence: CATGRPGQGQYEQFF. The CDR3 DNA reads as TGTGCCACCGGTCGACCGGGACAGGGTCAATATGAGCAGTTCTTC.

The chain links TRBV4-1 to TRBJ2-7; D gene uncertain. The CDR3 is 13 residues long. Trimming shortened V by 4 bases and J by 5 bases, and 12 bases separated the two germline ends. Germline-derived CDR1 and CDR2 are MGHRA and YSYEKL. In nucleotides, the CDR3 is TGCGCCAGCAGCCTCTCCGACCGACACGAGCAGTACTTC. It encodes CASSLSDRHEQYF.